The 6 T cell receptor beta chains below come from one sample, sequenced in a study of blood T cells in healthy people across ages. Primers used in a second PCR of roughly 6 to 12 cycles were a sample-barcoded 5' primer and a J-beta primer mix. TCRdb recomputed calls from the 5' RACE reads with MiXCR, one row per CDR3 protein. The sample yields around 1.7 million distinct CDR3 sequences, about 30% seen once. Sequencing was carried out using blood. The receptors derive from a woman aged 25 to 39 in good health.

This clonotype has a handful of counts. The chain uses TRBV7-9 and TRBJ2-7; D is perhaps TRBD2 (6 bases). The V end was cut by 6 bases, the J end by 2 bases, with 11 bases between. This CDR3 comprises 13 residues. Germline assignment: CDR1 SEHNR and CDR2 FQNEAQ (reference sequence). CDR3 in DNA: TGTGCCAGCAGTAGGGAGGACGCCTACGAGCAGTACTTC. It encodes CASSREDAYEQYF.

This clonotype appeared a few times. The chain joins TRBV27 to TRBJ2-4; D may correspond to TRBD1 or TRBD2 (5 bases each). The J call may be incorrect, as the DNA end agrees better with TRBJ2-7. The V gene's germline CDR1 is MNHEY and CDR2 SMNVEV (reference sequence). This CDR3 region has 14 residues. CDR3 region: CASRRGTRDYEQYF. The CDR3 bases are TGTGCCAGCCGCAGAGGGACCAGAGACTACGAGCAGTACTTC.

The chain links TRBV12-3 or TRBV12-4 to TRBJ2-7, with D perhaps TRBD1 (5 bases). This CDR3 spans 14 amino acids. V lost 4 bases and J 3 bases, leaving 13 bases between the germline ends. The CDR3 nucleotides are TGTGCCAGCAGTTCCCGGACACCTATCTACGAGCAGTACTTC. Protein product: CASSSRTPIYEQYF.

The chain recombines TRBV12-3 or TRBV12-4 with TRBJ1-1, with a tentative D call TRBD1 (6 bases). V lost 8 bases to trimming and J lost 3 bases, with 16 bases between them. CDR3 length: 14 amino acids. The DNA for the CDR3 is TGTGCCAGCTTCGGGGGCGGGGGGCACACTGAAGCTTTCTTT. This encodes CASFGGGGHTEAFF.

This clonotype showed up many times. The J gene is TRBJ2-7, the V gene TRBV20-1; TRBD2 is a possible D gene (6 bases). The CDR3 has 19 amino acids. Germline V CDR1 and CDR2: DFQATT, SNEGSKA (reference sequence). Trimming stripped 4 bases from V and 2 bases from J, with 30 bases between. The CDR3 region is CSATPPWTWAGTATYEQYF. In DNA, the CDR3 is TGCAGTGCTACACCACCATGGACCTGGGCCGGGACTGCCACCTACGAGCAGTACTTC.

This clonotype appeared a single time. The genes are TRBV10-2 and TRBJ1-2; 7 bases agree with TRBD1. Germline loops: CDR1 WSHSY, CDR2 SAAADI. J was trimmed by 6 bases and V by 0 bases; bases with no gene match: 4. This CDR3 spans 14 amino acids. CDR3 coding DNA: TGCGCCAGCAGTGAGTCGAGTAGGGGGCATGGCTACACCTTC. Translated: CASSESSRGHGYTF.